This T cell receptor beta chain was retrieved from a study of T cell responses to AZD1222 COVID-19 vaccine (dated by TCRdb to about 2021). Turning to the overall study: AZD1222 recipients with second doses at about 4 weeks or about 12 weeks were pooled, because spike-specific TCR depth and breadth did not differ between schedules. Trial participants were enrolled by age into subgroups of 18-55, 56-69 and 70-plus years, and approximately 150, 30 and 60 TCR-sequenced participants, respectively, were included in these subgroups. TCR sequencing was performed for roughly 250 trial participants, of whom 207 were given two doses of AZD1222 and around 26 were given two doses of MenACWY control vaccine. What the work shows at the level of the full study, not this receptor alone: Only five or six AZD1222 recipients were SARS-CoV-2 seropositive at baseline, limiting conclusions about previously exposed vaccinees. Most participants were white British and females outnumbered males, and the authors suggested that clonal diversity may have been underestimated. Epitopes outside the regions mutated in the B.1.351 and B.1.1.7 variants were reportedly recognized by nearly half of the unique spike-specific TCRs. The 56-69-year group was small, and its depth increase did not reach significance, likely because of low power. No day 14 peak-response samples were available, so repertoires were characterized only after the peak T cell response. The vaccine-associated CD4 TCRs covered the entire spike protein, and the dominant responses fell in regions 160-218 and 743-854. Spike-specific TCR breadth and depth rose significantly after two AZD1222 doses compared with day 0 and with MenACWY recipients.

The CDR3 regions of human TCRbeta chains were analyzed by immunosequencing. On the study's bioinformatics: TCRs in the repertoires were matched against a reference library of SARS-CoV-2-specific TCRs that had been generated with the MIRA antigen-specificity platform. Breadth was defined as the fraction of unique TCRs that were SARS-CoV-2-associated. Depth was defined as the fraction of total T cells that were SARS-CoV-2-associated. Using the MIRA data, each spike-specific TCR was mapped to the spike region that the TCR reacts to and placed in a CD4 or CD8 class. Log10-transformed breadth and depth values were compared by one-way ANOVA with Sidak's multiple comparisons tests. As stored in TCRdb, this immuneACCESS dataset retains in-frame rearrangements with V and J assigned. A fraction of the clones does not appear; measured against another copy, unresolved V genes explain less than half of the discrepancy, and the remainder lacks a known reason. That table furnishes V, J and clone size, whereas the DNA furnished D and trimming. Across this sample there are about 120,000 clones, with 85% to 90% seen only once. Under 3.5% of the sample is in the top ten clones.

The time point label here, explained by the study, means: baseline before first vaccination. The vaccinee samples were drawn from two UK trials, COV001 and COV002, one of which was a single-blind randomized controlled phase 2/3 trial testing AZD1222 (ChAdOx1 nCoV-19) in healthy adults. For TCRbeta chain sequencing, PBMC samples were collected from trial participants at day 0 and at day 28 after the second dose. Concerning this clone: Which antigen it targets is not known. Base qualities are not at hand, and no much larger clone is one base apart.

This receptor was identified in an adult in good health. This sample comprised peripheral blood, obtained on day 0 of AZD1222 vaccination.

The CDR3 protein: CASSQEPQGAGETQYF. The DNA sequence is given as TGCGCCAGCAGCCAAGAACCACAGGGGGCCGGGGAGACCCAGTACTTC. The chain joins TRBV4-1 to TRBJ2-5; 9 junctional bases match TRBD1. The CDR3 starts with the cysteine, ends with the phenylalanine, and has 16 residues. Of the read, only the CDR3 DNA is kept; its 48 bases are in frame from base 1. The germline V gene sets CDR1 to MGHRA and CDR2 to YSYEKL. For this chain, trimming is 0 bases at the V end and 5 bases at the J end, and the number of junction bases without a gene match is 7.